This T cell receptor beta chain was recovered during a study of Ad26.COV2.S vaccination and SARS-CoV-2 variants. Trimming removed 0 bases at V and 6 bases at J, with 5 bases between. The CDR3 length is 12 residues. Germline CDR1 and CDR2: MNHEY and SVGEGT. Stated treatment: roughly 19 received Ad26.COV2.S at low or high dose, single or two shots; 5 received placebo; per-sample allocation not given. Specimen acquisition occurred on day 63 following the initial vaccine or placebo injection. Adults aged 18-55 years in Boston included the donor. Clones were read by immunoSEQ multiplex PCR, and TCRdb kept only the in-frame ones, dropping some. Of 300,000 to 400,000 clones detected, 85% to 90% appear once; the ten largest clones hold approximately 5%.

This chain joins TRBV6-2 or TRBV6-3 and TRBJ1-2, with unresolved D. The receptor was isolated from a person between 18 and 65 years old who received the Ad26.COV2.S COVID-19 vaccine or a placebo. The sample in question was peripheral blood, obtained in a trial of Ad26.COV2.S vaccine versus placebo. CDR3 in DNA: TGTGCCAGCAGTTACTCGTCTCATGGCTACACCTTC. This sequence encodes CASSYSSHGYTF.